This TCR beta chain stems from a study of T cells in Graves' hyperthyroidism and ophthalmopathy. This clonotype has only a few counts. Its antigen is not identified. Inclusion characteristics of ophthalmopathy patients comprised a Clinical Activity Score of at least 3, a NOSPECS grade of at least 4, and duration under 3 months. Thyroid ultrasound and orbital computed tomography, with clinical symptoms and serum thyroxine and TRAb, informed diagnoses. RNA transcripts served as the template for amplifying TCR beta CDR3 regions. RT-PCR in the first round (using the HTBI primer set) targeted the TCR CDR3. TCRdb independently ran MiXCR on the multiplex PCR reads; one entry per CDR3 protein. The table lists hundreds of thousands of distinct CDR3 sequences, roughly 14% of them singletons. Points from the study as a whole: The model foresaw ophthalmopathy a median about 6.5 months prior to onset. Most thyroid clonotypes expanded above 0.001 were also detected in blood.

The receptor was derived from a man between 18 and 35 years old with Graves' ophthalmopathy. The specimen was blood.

CDR3 coding DNA: TGTGCCAGCAGCCTCCACCCCCTCCACTTT. Residues: CASSLHPLHF. The rearrangement joins TRBV9 to TRBJ1-6, with D uncertain. V dropped 4 bases and J dropped 13 bases, with 6 bases sitting between them. The CDR3 extends over 10 amino acids. Germline V gene sequence: CDR1 SGDLS, CDR2 YYNGEE.